The clone carrying this T cell receptor (beta chain) was picked up one time. Trimming took off 0 bases at V and 1 base at J, with 10 bases between the two ends. Germline V lookup: CDR1 SGHNT, CDR2 YYREEE (reference sequence). The CDR3 spans 15 residues. cDNA came from about 0.5 to 1 ug RNA primed by random hexamers. TCRdb reprocessed the immunoSEQ multiplex PCR reads via MiXCR and lists one record per CDR3 protein. The sample holds more than 120,000 distinct CDR3 sequences, around 94% seen once. These data are taken from a study of CD8 T cells in Susac syndrome. CD8+ and CD4+ T cells from blood underwent TCR beta sequencing, which was carried out in a high-throughput format. Negative isolation was applied to CD8+ and CD4+ T cells, and FACS enrichment was applied to TEMRA cells.

This TCR came from a human donor in good health. Material for sequencing was CD4+ T cells from PBMCs. The chain employs TRBV5-4 and TRBJ1-1, with unresolved D. The CDR3 DNA sequence: TGTGCCAGCAGCTTGGGGGGTAAGGGGAACACTGAAGCTTTCTTT. This encodes CASSLGGKGNTEAFF.